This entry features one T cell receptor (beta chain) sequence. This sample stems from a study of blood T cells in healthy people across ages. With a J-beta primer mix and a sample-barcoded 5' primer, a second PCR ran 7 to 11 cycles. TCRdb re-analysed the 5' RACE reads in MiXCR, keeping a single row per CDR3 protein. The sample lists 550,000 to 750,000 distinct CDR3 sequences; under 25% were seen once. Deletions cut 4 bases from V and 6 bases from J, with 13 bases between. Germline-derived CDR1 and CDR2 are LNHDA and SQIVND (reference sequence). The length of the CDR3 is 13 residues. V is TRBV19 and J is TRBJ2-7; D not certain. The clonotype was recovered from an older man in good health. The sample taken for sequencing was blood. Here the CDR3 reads CASSSHPVGEQYF. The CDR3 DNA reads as TGTGCCAGTAGTAGCCATCCGGTTGGCGAGCAGTACTTC.